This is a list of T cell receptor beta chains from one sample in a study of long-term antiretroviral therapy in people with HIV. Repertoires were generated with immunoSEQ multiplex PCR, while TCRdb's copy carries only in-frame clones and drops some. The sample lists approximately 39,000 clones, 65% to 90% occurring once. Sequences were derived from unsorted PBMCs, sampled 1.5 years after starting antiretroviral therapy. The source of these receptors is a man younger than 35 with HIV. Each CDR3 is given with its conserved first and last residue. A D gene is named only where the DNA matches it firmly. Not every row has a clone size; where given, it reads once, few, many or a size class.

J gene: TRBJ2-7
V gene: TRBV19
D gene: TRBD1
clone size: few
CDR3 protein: CASNKGQYYEQYF
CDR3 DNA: TGTGCCAGTAACAAGGGACAGTACTACGAGCAGTACTTC

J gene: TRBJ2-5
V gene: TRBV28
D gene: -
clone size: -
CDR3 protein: CASSFFVAETQYF
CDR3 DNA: TGTGCCAGCAGTTTTTTCGTCGCTGAGACCCAGTACTTC

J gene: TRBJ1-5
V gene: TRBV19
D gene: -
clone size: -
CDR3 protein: CASSIEGGNQPQHF
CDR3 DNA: TGTGCCAGTAGTATAGAGGGAGGGAATCAGCCCCAGCATTTT

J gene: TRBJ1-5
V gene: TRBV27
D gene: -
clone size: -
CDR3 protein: CASSLTGSNQPQHF
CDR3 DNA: TGTGCCAGCAGTTTGACCGGGAGCAATCAGCCCCAGCATTTT

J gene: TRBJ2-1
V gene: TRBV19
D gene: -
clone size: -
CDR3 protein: CASNPLAGSYNEQFF
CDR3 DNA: TGTGCCAGTAACCCACTAGCCGGCTCCTACAATGAGCAGTTCTTC

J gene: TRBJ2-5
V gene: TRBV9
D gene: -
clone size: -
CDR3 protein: CASSPRGTSRETQYF
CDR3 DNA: TGTGCCAGCAGCCCCAGGGGTACAAGCCGGGAGACCCAGTACTTC

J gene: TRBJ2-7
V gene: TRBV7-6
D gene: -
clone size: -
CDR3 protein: CASSPGTGSYYEQYF
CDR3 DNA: TGTGCCAGCAGCCCAGGAACCGGGTCCTACTACGAGCAGTACTTC

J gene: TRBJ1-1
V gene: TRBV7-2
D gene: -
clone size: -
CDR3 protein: CASTDGGEAFF
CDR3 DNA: TGTGCCAGCACGGATGGTGGTGAAGCTTTCTTT

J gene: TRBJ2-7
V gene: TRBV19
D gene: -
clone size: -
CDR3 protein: CASSARDEQYF
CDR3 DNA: TGTGCCAGTAGTGCCCGAGACGAGCAGTACTTC

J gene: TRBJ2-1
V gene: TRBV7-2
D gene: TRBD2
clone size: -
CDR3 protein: CASSSTSGSNEQFF
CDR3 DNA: TGTGCCAGCAGCTCGACTAGCGGGAGCAATGAGCAGTTCTTC

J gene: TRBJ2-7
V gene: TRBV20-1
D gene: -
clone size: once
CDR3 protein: CSASNYEQYF
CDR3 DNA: TGCAGTGCTAGTAATTACGAGCAGTACTTC

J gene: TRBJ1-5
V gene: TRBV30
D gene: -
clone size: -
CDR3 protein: CAWTRNTGTGSNQPQHF
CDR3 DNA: TGTGCCTGGACCCGAAATACAGGGACCGGTAGCAATCAGCCCCAGCATTTT

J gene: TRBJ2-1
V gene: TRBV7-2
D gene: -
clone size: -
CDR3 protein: CASSVYVNEQFF
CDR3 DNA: TGTGCCAGCAGCGTCTATGTAAATGAGCAGTTCTTC

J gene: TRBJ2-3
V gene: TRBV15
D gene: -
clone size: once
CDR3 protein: CATNSRPFTDTQYF
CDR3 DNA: TGTGCCACCAATTCCAGGCCCTTCACAGATACGCAGTATTTT

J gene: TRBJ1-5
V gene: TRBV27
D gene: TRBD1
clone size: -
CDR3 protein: CASSGTGYGQPQHF
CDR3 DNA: TGTGCCAGCAGTGGGACAGGGTATGGGCAGCCCCAGCATTTT

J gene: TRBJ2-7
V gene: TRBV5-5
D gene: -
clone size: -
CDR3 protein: CASSFGPYAGTEQYF
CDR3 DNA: TGTGCCAGCAGCTTTGGGCCCTATGCGGGCACGGAGCAGTACTTC

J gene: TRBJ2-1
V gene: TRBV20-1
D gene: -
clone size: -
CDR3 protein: CSASENEQFF
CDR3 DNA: TGCAGCGCTAGCGAGAATGAGCAGTTCTTC

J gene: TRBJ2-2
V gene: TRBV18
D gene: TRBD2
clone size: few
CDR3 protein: CASSQTGTSTSGELFF
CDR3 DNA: TGTGCCAGCTCCCAAACCGGGACTAGCACCTCCGGGGAGCTGTTTTTT

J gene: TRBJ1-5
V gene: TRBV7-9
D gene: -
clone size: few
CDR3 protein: CASSFLDQPQHF
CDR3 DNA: TGTGCCAGCAGCTTTTTAGATCAGCCCCAGCATTTT

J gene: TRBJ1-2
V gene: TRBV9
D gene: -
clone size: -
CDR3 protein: CASSAPGRAGGYTF
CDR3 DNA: TGTGCCAGCAGCGCCCCCGGCAGGGCTGGTGGCTACACCTTC

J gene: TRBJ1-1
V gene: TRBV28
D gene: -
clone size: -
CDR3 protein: CASSFGWGNTEAFF
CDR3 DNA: TGTGCCAGCAGTTTTGGCTGGGGGAACACTGAAGCTTTCTTT

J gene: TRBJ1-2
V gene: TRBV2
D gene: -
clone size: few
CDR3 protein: CASREGDLTGYGYTF
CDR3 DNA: TGTGCCAGCAGGGAAGGGGATCTCACGGGCTATGGCTACACCTTC

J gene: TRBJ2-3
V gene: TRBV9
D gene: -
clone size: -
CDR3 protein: CASSVSLSVRTDTQYF
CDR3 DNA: TGTGCCAGCAGCGTGAGTTTGAGCGTACGCACAGATACGCAGTATTTT

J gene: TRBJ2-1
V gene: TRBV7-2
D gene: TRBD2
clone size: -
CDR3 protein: CASKLAGAQNEQFF
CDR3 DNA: TGTGCCAGCAAACTAGCGGGAGCTCAAAATGAGCAGTTCTTC

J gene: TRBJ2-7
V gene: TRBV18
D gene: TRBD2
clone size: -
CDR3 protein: CASSPISGRNGEQYF
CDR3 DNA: TGTGCCAGCTCACCAATCAGCGGGAGGAATGGGGAGCAGTACTTC

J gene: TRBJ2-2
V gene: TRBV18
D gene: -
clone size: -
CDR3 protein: CASSPHGLSSNTGELFF
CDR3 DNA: TGTGCCAGCTCACCGCATGGGCTGTCCTCGAACACCGGGGAGCTGTTTTTT

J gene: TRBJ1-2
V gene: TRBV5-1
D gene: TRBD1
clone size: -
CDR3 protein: CASSRQGDGYTF
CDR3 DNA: TGCGCCAGCAGCCGACAGGGCGATGGCTACACCTTC

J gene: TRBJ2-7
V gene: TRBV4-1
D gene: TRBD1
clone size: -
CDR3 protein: CASSQDDRGGGEQYF
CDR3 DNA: TGCGCCAGCAGCCAAGACGACAGGGGTGGAGGAGAGCAGTACTTC

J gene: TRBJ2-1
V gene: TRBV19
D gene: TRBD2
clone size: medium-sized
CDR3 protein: CASSIVSGAYNEQFF
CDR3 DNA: TGTGCCAGTAGTATAGTTAGCGGGGCCTACAATGAGCAGTTCTTC

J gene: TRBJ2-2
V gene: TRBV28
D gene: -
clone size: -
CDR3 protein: CASSLRGSVTGELFF
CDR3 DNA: TGTGCCAGCAGTTTAAGGGGTTCCGTTACAGGGGAGCTGTTTTTT

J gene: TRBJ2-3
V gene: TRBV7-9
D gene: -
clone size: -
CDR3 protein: CASSFQVGGTDTQYF
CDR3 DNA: TGTGCCAGCAGCTTTCAGGTGGGGGGCACAGATACGCAGTATTTT

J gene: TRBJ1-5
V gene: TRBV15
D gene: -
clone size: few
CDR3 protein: CATSRDAPTSNQPQHF
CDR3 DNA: TGTGCCACCAGCAGAGATGCCCCAACGAGCAATCAGCCCCAGCATTTT

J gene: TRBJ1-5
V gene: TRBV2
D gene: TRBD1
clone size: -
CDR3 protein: CASRDRTGRNQPQHF
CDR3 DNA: TGTGCCAGCAGAGATCGGACAGGGCGGAATCAGCCCCAGCATTTT

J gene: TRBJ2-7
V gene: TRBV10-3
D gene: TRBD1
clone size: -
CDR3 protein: CAISADRGSYEQYF
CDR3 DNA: TGTGCCATCAGTGCCGACAGGGGGTCCTACGAGCAGTACTTC

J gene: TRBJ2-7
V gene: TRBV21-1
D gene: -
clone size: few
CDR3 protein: CASSKDGGSSYEQYF
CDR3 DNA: TGTGCCAGCAGCAAAGACGGCGGGAGCTCCTACGAGCAGTACTTC

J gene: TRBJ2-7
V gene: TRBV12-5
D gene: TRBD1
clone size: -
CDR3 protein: CASGPLGTAIF
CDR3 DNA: TGTGCTAGTGGCCCGCTAGGGACAGCTATCTTC

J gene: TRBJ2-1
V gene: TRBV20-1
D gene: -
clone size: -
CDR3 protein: CSTGTKEQFF
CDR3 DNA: TGCAGCACAGGTACCAAGGAGCAGTTCTTC

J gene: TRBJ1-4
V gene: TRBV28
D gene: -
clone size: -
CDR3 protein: CASSLLLVGEKLFF
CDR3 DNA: TGTGCCAGCAGTTTATTGTTAGTAGGTGAAAAACTGTTTTTT

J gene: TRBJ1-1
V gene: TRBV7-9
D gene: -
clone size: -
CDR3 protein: CASSPLTPWVTEAFF
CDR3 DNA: TGTGCCAGCAGCCCCTTGACACCCTGGGTGACTGAAGCTTTCTTT

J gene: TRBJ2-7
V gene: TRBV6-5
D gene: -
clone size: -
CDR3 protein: CASSYSGRGIRNEQYF
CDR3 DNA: TGTGCCAGCAGTTACTCCGGCCGCGGGATCAGGAACGAGCAGTACTTC

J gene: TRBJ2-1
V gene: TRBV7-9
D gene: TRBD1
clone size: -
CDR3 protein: CASSSSEGAVDEQFF
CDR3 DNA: TGTGCCAGCAGCTCGTCAGAGGGGGCGGTCGATGAGCAGTTCTTC

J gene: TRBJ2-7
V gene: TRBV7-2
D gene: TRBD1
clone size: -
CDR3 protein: CASSSGTGAYEQYF
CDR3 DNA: TGTGCCAGCAGCTCCGGGACAGGGGCCTACGAGCAGTACTTC

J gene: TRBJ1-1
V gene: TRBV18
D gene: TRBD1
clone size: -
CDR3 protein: CASSPGGQGRFNTEAFF
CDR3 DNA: TGTGCCAGCTCACCGGGCGGACAGGGGAGATTTAACACTGAAGCTTTCTTT

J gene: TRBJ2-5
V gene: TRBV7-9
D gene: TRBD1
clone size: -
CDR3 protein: CASSMTGGEETQYF
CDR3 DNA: TGTGCCAGCAGCATGACAGGGGGAGAGGAGACCCAGTACTTC

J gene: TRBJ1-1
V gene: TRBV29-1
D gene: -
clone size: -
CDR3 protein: CSVGGVEAFF
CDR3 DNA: TGCAGCGTTGGGGGTGTGGAAGCTTTCTTT

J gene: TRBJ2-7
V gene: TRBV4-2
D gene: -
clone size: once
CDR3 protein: CASSQEQGGVNEQYF
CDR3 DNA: TGTGCCAGCAGCCAAGAACAGGGCGGGGTCAACGAGCAGTACTTC

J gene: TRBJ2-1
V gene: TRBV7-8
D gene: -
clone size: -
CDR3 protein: CASSPTIAGPYNEQFF
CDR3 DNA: TGTGCCAGCAGCCCAACCATCGCGGGACCCTACAATGAGCAGTTCTTC

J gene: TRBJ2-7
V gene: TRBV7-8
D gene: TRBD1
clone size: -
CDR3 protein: CASSLASDREQYF
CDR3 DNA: TGTGCCAGCAGCTTAGCCTCGGACAGGGAGCAGTACTTC

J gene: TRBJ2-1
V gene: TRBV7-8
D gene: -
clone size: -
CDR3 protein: CASSLGRQPGEQFF
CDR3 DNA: TGTGCCAGCAGCTTAGGGCGACAGCCGGGTGAGCAGTTCTTC

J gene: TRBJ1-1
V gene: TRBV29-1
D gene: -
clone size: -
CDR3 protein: CSVNKGPQVNTEAFF
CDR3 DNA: TGCAGCGTCAATAAGGGGCCACAGGTGAACACTGAAGCTTTCTTT

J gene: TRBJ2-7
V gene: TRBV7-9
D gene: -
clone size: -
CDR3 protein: CASSLVGVGSYEQYF
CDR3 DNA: TGTGCCAGCAGCTTAGTAGGTGTCGGCTCCTACGAGCAGTACTTC

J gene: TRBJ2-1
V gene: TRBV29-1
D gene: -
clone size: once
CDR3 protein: CSVVALSYNEQFF
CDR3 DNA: TGCAGCGTTGTGGCACTCTCCTACAATGAGCAGTTCTTC

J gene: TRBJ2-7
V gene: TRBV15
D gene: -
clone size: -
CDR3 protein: CATSRERTPAGEYF
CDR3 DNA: TGTGCCACCAGCAGAGAACGGACTCCAGCTGGGGAGTACTTC

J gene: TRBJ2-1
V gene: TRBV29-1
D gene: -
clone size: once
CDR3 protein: CSFEGTMDNEQFF
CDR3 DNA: TGCAGCTTTGAGGGGACGATGGACAATGAGCAGTTCTTC

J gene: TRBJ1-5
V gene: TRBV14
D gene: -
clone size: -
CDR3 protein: CASSPREGQPQHF
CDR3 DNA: TGTGCCAGCAGCCCCAGGGAGGGCCAGCCCCAGCATTTT

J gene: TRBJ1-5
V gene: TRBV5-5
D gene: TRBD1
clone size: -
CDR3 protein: CASSLGDRGDQPQHF
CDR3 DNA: TGTGCCAGCAGCTTGGGGGACAGGGGGGATCAGCCCCAGCATTTT